A selection of T cell receptor beta chains follows, all from one sample in a study of T cell repertoires in cytomegalovirus infection. TCRdb recomputed calls from the reads with MiXCR, one row per CDR3 protein. This sample yields roughly 720,000 distinct CDR3 sequences, of which approximately 34% are seen a single time; about 2.8% belongs to the top ten. Sequencing input: PBMCs. Every receptor here comes from a human donor in good health (CMV status not recorded). Some clones in this sample may be carry-over from other donors' samples. Each CDR3 is given with its conserved first and last residue. The D gene is left open where the match is weak. Clone size appears in some rows only: once, few, many, or a class for an expanded clone.

J gene,V gene,D gene,clone size,CDR3 DNA,CDR3 protein
TRBJ1-5,TRBV7-6,NA,few,TGTGCCAGCAGCTTATCAAGGTCTAGTCAGCCCCAGCATTTT,CASSLSRSSQPQHF
TRBJ2-7,TRBV12-3/TRBV12-4,NA,NA,TGTGCCAGCAGTCCGACCATAGCTTACGAGCAGTACTTC,CASSPTIAYEQYF
TRBJ1-1,TRBV4-1,NA,many,TGCGCCAGCAGCCAAGAGACGCTAAGGAACACTGAAGCTTTCTTT,CASSQETLRNTEAFF
TRBJ1-5,TRBV20-1,NA,NA,TGCAGTGCCCGAACGGGGGATAGCAATCAGCCCCAGCATTTT,CSARTGDSNQPQHF
TRBJ2-3,TRBV10-3,TRBD1,NA,TGTGCCATCAGCGAAGGGGGCGCAGATACGCAGTATTTT,CAISEGGADTQYF
TRBJ1-2,TRBV29-1,TRBD1,NA,TGCAGCGTGGGACAGATCTATGGCTACACCTTC,CSVGQIYGYTF
TRBJ1-5,TRBV10-2,NA,NA,TGCGCCAGCAGGCCCACCGGGGGGGGGGGCAATCAGCCCCAGCATTTT,CASRPTGGGGNQPQHF
TRBJ2-1,TRBV19,TRBD2,NA,TGTGCCAGTAGTATCTCAGCGGGAGATCTCAATGAGCAGTTCTTC,CASSISAGDLNEQFF
TRBJ2-7,TRBV4-1,NA,NA,TGCGCCAGCAGCCCAGAAGAGACGCCGGACTACGAGCAGTACTTC,CASSPEETPDYEQYF
TRBJ2-7,TRBV19,NA,NA,TGTGCCAGTAGTCCCAATACCTTCTACGAGCAGTACTTC,CASSPNTFYEQYF
TRBJ1-1,TRBV18,NA,NA,TGTGCCAGCTCACCGCAACAGGTAAAGGGCACTGAAGCTTTCTTT,CASSPQQVKGTEAFF
TRBJ1-1,TRBV5-1,NA,few,TGCGCCAGCAGCTTGGAGAGCCCCAAAGGACCTGTGAACACTGAAGCTTTCTTT,CASSLESPKGPVNTEAFF
TRBJ2-5,TRBV12-3/TRBV12-4,NA,once,TGTGCCAGCAGCAAGAAGTACCAAGAGACCCAGTACTTC,CASSKKYQETQYF
TRBJ2-1,TRBV4-1,NA,NA,TGCGCCAGCAGCCAAGACGGCCAGGGGGGCGATGAGCAGTTCTTC,CASSQDGQGGDEQFF
TRBJ1-5,TRBV5-1,NA,few,TGCGCCAGCAGCTTGACGGCCGCGGGAAGCAATCAGCCCCAGCATTTT,CASSLTAAGSNQPQHF
TRBJ2-7,TRBV5-4,TRBD1,few,TGTGCCAGCAGCTTTCGGACAGGGCTTTTCAGCGAGCAGTACTTC,CASSFRTGLFSEQYF
TRBJ1-5,TRBV27,NA,many,TGTGCCAGCAGTTGGACGGGTGTAAGCAATCAGCCCCAGCATTTT,CASSWTGVSNQPQHF
TRBJ1-1,TRBV24-1,NA,NA,TGTGCCACCAGCCCACAGGGAGGCACTGAAGCTTTCTTT,CATSPQGGTEAFF
TRBJ2-7,TRBV7-9,NA,NA,TGTGCCAGCAGCTCTCAGGGCTACGATCATTCCTTC,CASSSQGYDHSF
TRBJ2-3,TRBV20-1,NA,NA,TGCAGTGCTAAACTAGGATCGGCGGATACGCAGTATTTT,CSAKLGSADTQYF
TRBJ2-4,TRBV2,NA,NA,TGTGCCAGCAGTGATCTGCTAGCCAAAAACATTCAGTACTTC,CASSDLLAKNIQYF
TRBJ2-2,TRBV6-1,TRBD1,few,TGTGCCAGCAGCCAGACAGGGGGCACCGGGGAGCTGTTTTTT,CASSQTGGTGELFF
TRBJ1-4,TRBV7-6,TRBD1,few,TGTGCCAGCAGTCCAGCCGGGACAGCTCAAACCAATGAAAAACTGTTTTTT,CASSPAGTAQTNEKLFF
TRBJ2-2,TRBV14,NA,few,TGTGCCAGCTCCATGCAATGGAACACCGGGGAGCTGTTTTTT,CASSMQWNTGELFF
TRBJ2-1,TRBV19,TRBD2,NA,TGTGCCATTTCCCCCAGCGGGAGGGAATACAATGAGCAGTTCTTC,CAISPSGREYNEQFF
TRBJ1-1,TRBV20-1,NA,NA,TGCAGTGCTGGGGGTGACGTGAACACTGAAGCTTTCTTT,CSAGGDVNTEAFF
TRBJ2-1,TRBV12-3/TRBV12-4,NA,NA,TGTGCCAGCAGCCCCTTGCGGAACACCTACAATGAGCAGTTCTTC,CASSPLRNTYNEQFF
TRBJ2-6,TRBV7-6,NA,NA,TGTGCCAGCAGCTTAGGGAGGGCCGACGTCCTGACTTTC,CASSLGRADVLTF
TRBJ2-3,TRBV7-9,NA,NA,TGTGCCAGCAGCCGGGGGATAAGCACAGAGACGCAGTATTTT,CASSRGISTETQYF
TRBJ2-1,TRBV11-2,NA,NA,TGTGCCAGCAGCCTGGGCATCCGTCCTAGCGAGGGGTCTGAGCAGTTCTTC,CASSLGIRPSEGSEQFF
TRBJ1-4,TRBV28,TRBD1,NA,TGTGCCAGCAGTTTATTCGGGACAGTGTCCGCTGAAAAACTGTTTTTT,CASSLFGTVSAEKLFF
TRBJ2-4,TRBV6-2/TRBV6-3,TRBD2,NA,TGTGCCATCGCTTTCCGGGACTATTTAAACATTCAGTACTTC,CAIAFRDYLNIQYF
TRBJ2-5,TRBV28,NA,NA,TGTGCCAGTAGAAGGAGAGGGGAGACCCAGTACTTC,CASRRRGETQYF